This T cell receptor (beta chain) is from a study of regulatory T cells in long-lasting Graves disease. Across the study: Patients with new Graves' disease had used antithyroid drugs below 3 months.

This clonotype was counted a few times. CDR1 is MNHNS and CDR2 is SASEGT in the germline V gene. The CDR3 contains 15 residues. Trimming took 5 bases from V and 5 from J, leaving 19 bases between them. In building TCR beta libraries, iRepertoire HTBI primers were used together with Arm-PCR of CDR3 regions. Per the study methods: Identified across the samples were 60 to 70 TRBV segments and about 15 TRBJ segments. Using its own MiXCR run on the multiplex PCR reads, TCRdb lists one record per CDR3 protein. In this record, the V and J calls reflect TCRdb's handling and not the investigators' own analysis. In the table there are 370,000 or so distinct CDR3 sequences, 15% to 20% of which are singletons. Time point specified: newly diagnosed GD, antithyroid drugs for less than 3 months. PBMCs provided the RNA from which the TCR library was made. Diagnosis followed American Thyroid Association guidelines for Graves' disease.

This sample also belongs to another study, concerning T cells in Graves' hyperthyroidism and ophthalmopathy. That publication notes: Patients were excluded because of uncontrolled infection, other autoimmune disease, pregnancy or lactation.

This TCR came from a woman between 18 and 29 years old with Graves disease. Sample: peripheral blood mononuclear cells (PBMCs), taken at new diagnosis, from a patient treated with antithyroid drugs. This rearrangement joins TRBV6-1 to TRBJ2-7, with a tentative D call TRBD1 (5 bases). The CDR3 protein is CASSHLRIQADEQYF. The CDR3 DNA is TGTGCCAGCAGTCACCTGAGGATACAGGCAGACGAGCAGTACTTC.